The 11 T cell receptor beta chains below all came from one sample that was sequenced in a study of blood T cell repertoires in COVID-19. Libraries were prepared by immunoSEQ multiplex PCR; TCRdb keeps only in-frame clonotypes and omits some of them. The table has 350,000 to 400,000 clones, about 89% seen once. Sequencing used PBMCs or T cells enriched from blood (not recorded which). The receptors come from a middle-aged woman who had been exposed to COVID-19.

This chain connects TRBV5-1 to TRBJ1-1; TRBD1 might be the D (5 bases). Germline values: CDR1 SGHRS, CDR2 YFSETQ. Trimming stripped 2 bases from V and 3 bases from J, with 14 bases between. CDR3 length equals 15 residues. The CDR3 DNA is TGCGCCAGCAGCTTAGACGCGGGGCTAGACACTGAAGCTTTCTTT. It is translated as CASSLDAGLDTEAFF.

The chain employs TRBV11-3 and TRBJ2-5; possible D gene TRBD2, 6 bases. The CDR3 spans 14 residues. From germline, CDR1 is SGHNT and CDR2 YENEEA. V was clipped by 5 bases and J by 0 bases, with 10 bases between them. The CDR3 reads CASSTAGYQETQYF. The CDR3 nucleotides read TGTGCCAGCAGCACTGCGGGATACCAAGAGACCCAGTACTTC.

The chain couples TRBV28 to TRBJ1-2; no clear D. Trimming cost V 8 bases and J 1 base, with 11 bases left between them. The germline V gene has CDR1 MDHEN and CDR2 SYDVKM. The CDR3 sequence is 13 residues long. The chain's CDR3 is CASQDSNNYGYTF. The CDR3 DNA follows: TGTGCCAGCCAGGACTCAAATAACTATGGCTACACCTTC.

This rearrangement joins TRBV9 to TRBJ2-1; 10 bases line up with TRBD1. Germline V gives CDR1 SGDLS, CDR2 YYNGEE. The CDR3 has 17 residues. Unmatched junction bases numbered 10, after V lost 2 bases and J lost 5 bases. The CDR3 reads CASSVELTGGLDNEQFF. For the CDR3, the DNA is TGTGCCAGCAGCGTGGAATTGACAGGGGGCTTAGACAATGAGCAGTTCTTC.

In this sample, this clone turned up once. The chain has TRBV11-2 and TRBJ2-1, with D possibly matching TRBD1 (5 bases). V was trimmed by 5 bases and J by 6 bases, leaving 20 bases between them. Germline values: CDR1 SGHAT, CDR2 FQNNGV. CDR3 size: 16 residues. In DNA form, the CDR3 reads TGTGCCAGCAGCGATGTAAGGGGCGTCTCGCGCAATGAGCAGTTCTTC. Its translation is CASSDVRGVSRNEQFF.

The chain couples TRBV3-1 (or the pseudogene TRBV3-2) to TRBJ1-3; D possibly corresponds to TRBD1 (5 bases). Trimming took 4 bases from V and 2 from J, leaving 9 bases between them. Germline CDR1 LGHDT, CDR2 YNNKEL (reference sequence). CDR3 size: 14 residues. The CDR3 spells CASSLGQTGNTIYF. DNA of the CDR3: TGTGCCAGCAGCCTTGGACAAACTGGAAACACCATATATTTT.

The V and J genes are TRBV11-3 and TRBJ2-7; D might be TRBD2 (5 bases). The CDR3 runs 14 residues. Trimming took off 3 bases at V and 3 bases at J, with 12 bases between the two ends. Per germline, CDR1 SGHNT and CDR2 YENEEA. The CDR3 is CASSFPGEHYEQYF. CDR3 bases: TGTGCCAGCAGCTTCCCTGGGGAGCACTACGAGCAGTACTTC.

This chain joins TRBV19 and TRBJ1-5; maybe TRBD1 (5 bases). Trimming left V 4 bases short and J 0 bases short, with 7 bases between. The CDR3 length is 14 residues. Germline V gene lookup returns CDR1 LNHDA and CDR2 SQIVND (reference sequence). CDR3: CASSNRNSNQPQHF. Here the CDR3 DNA reads TGTGCCAGTAGTAACAGGAATAGCAATCAGCCCCAGCATTTT.

V and J are TRBV18 and TRBJ1-3; the D is unclear. Germline CDR1 is KGHSH and CDR2 is LQKENI. Trimming stripped 4 bases from V and 4 bases from J, with 17 bases between. The CDR3 is 16 amino acids. The CDR3 region is CASSLLEHGGGNTIYF. As DNA, the CDR3 is TGTGCCAGCTCACTTCTAGAACACGGTGGAGGAAACACCATATATTTT.

The J gene is TRBJ2-3, the V gene TRBV27; TRBD2 agrees at 10 bases. The CDR3 sequence is 17 residues long. The junction had 8 bases not matched to a gene; V was cut back by 5 bases and J by 0 bases. Germline loops: CDR1 MNHEY, CDR2 SMNVEV (reference sequence). CDR3 in DNA: TGTGCCAGCAGTCTATATAGCGGGAGGCATAGCACAGATACGCAGTATTTT. Its protein is CASSLYSGRHSTDTQYF.

This chain connects TRBV30 to TRBJ2-3, with D maybe TRBD2 (6 bases). Trimming took off 3 bases at V and 1 base at J, with 11 bases between the two ends. Germline V gives CDR1 GTSNPN, CDR2 SVGIG (reference sequence). This CDR3 has 14 amino acids. CDR3 bases: TGTGCCTGGAGGGCGGGACCTCGCACAGATACGCAGTATTTT. It specifies CAWRAGPRTDTQYF.